This T cell receptor (beta chain) was identified during a study of cytomegalovirus exposure and HLA in healthy donors. The junction had 9 bases not matched to a gene; V was cut back by 4 bases and J by 3 bases. The germline V gene has CDR1 SGHRS and CDR2 YFSETQ. The CDR3 has 15 amino acids. Findings and limits, study-wide: Among the sequence variants, a highly shared cluster was likely an artifact of sequencing. Later genetic work tied a missense DCLRE1C variant to beta-chain V and J trimming. By HLA locus, TCR association rates varied in a later analysis, with DRB1 showing the most and HLA-C the fewest.

This clone has a handful of counts. The antigen is unknown. Amplification used 60 Vbeta primers and 13 Jbeta primers. The repertoire was sequenced with immunoSEQ multiplex PCR; TCRdb's copy has only in-frame clones and lacks some. The sample holds some 90,000 clones, 60% to 80% seen once. The clonotype was recovered from a female donor in good health and CMV-seronegative. The sequencing sample was made of PBMCs. The V and J genes are TRBV5-1 and TRBJ2-5, with TRBD2 matching 7 bases. The CDR3 loop is CASSAPIAGEETQYF. DNA for the CDR3: TGCGCCAGCAGCGCCCCAATTGCGGGAGAAGAGACCCAGTACTTC. The variable domain in full, with the rest retrieved from reference TRBV5-1 and TRBJ2-5, is KAGVTQTPRYLIKTRGQQVTLSCSPISGHRSVSWYQQTPGQGLQFLFEYFSETQRNKGNFPGRFSGRQFSNSRSEMNVSTLELGDSALYLCASSAPIAGEETQYFGPGTRLLVL.